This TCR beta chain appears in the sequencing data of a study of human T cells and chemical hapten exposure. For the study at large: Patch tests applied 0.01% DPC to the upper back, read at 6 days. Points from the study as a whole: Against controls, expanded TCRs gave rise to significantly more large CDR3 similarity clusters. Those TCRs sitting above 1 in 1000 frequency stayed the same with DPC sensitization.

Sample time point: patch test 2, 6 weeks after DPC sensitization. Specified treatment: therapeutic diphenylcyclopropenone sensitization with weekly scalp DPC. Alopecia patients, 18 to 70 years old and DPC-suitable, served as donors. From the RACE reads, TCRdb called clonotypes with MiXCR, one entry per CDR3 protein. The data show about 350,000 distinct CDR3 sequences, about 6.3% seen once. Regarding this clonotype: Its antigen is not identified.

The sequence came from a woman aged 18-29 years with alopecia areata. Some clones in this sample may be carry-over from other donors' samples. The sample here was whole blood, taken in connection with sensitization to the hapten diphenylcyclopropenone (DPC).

This CDR3 reads CASSPHMGQGINNEQFF. The CDR3, as DNA: TGTGCCAGCAGCCCCCACATGGGACAGGGGATTAACAATGAGCAGTTCTTC. The rearrangement uses TRBV7-2 and TRBJ2-1; 10 nucleotides agree with TRBD1. V lost 5 bases, J lost 5 bases, and 12 bases stayed unmatched. The CDR3 consists of 17 residues. Per the germline V gene, CDR1 is SGHTA and CDR2 is FQGNSA.